This TCR beta chain was observed in a study of CD8+ T cells in alopecia areata (dated by TCRdb to 2016 to 2019). A note on the overall study: Treated patients were enrolled in an open-label pilot trial of oral tofacitinib at 5 to 10 mg twice daily for moderate-to-severe alopecia areata. Patients stayed on tofacitinib for 6 to 18 months and then had 6 months of follow-up off drug so that delayed response and recurrence could be assessed. In treated patients, disease severity was measured using the SALT score, which gives the percentage of scalp surface area affected. High-throughput TCRbeta sequencing was used to examine T cell clonal expansion in alopecia areata in both the C3H/HeJ mouse model and human patients. On the human side, TCRbeta sequencing was run on scalp tissue and on sorted CD4+ and CD8+ peripheral blood T cells from healthy controls and from alopecia areata patients with either patchy or totalis/universalis disease. Patients on tofacitinib were biopsied at baseline and after 4 and 24 weeks of treatment, and several of the patients also had a later scalp biopsy. Scalp clonality was compared across normal scalp (n=4), patchy alopecia areata scalp (n=8), and alopecia totalis/universalis scalp (n=8). RNA was obtained with the PAXgene miRNA kit for fixed scalp, the miRNeasy kit for PBMCs, and the RNeasy kit for mouse skin. TCRbeta CDR3 regions were amplified by immunoSEQ multiplex PCR with 35 Vbeta forward and 13 Jbeta reverse primers.

Libraries were built with the immunoSEQ multiplex PCR assay. RNA was extracted from all samples and reverse transcribed into cDNA as template for TCR sequencing. SuperScript III was used for first-strand cDNA synthesis, primed with a 2:1 mix of oligo-dT and random hexamers. A synthetic immune receptor repertoire was used to assess amplification bias, and residual bias was removed computationally. As for the authors' bioinformatics: After raw reads were preprocessed to remove errors, the CDR3 was defined following IMGT conventions as running from the conserved cysteine to phenylalanine. To get clonality, Shannon entropy was normalized by log2 of the number of productive unique TCRs and the result was subtracted from 1. Whether each scalp clone was CD4 or CD8 was inferred by checking scalp TCRbeta sequences against the CD4 and CD8 repertoires from sorted blood. In its TCRdb copy, this immuneACCESS table keeps in-frame sequences only and misses some clones. Where compared with another copy, unresolved V genes explain less than half of these, and the others have no known cause. Clone size and the V and J calls come from that table; the DNA yielded D and trimming. For this sample the table gives over 150,000 clones, of which less than 70% were detected only once. The ten top clones hold about 14% of the sample.

Study-level results and caveats: Higher clonality and more expanded CD8+ clones were observed in lesional scalp than in normal scalp, particularly in alopecia totalis/universalis, a finding suggestive of antigenic drive. Unlike mouse skin, where gammadelta T cells dominate, normal human skin contains resident alphabeta T cells that get sequenced too, which complicates analysis of the scalp TCR repertoire. Shared TCR sequences between patients were less evident than in mice, which may be partly attributable to HLA diversity in the patient population. Tofacitinib significantly decreased scalp clonality and the number of expanded CD8+ clones among the top 100 scalp clones. Because the treated cohort was small and included a single nonresponder, larger studies are needed to assess links between baseline CD8+ expansion and response. Many expanded lesional clones were found to persist in scalp and blood during tofacitinib treatment, and relapse after treatment cessation may be partly explained by this persistence.

The germline ends are 18 bases apart after V is trimmed by 1 base and J by 14 bases. Via the germline V gene, CDR1 is MGHRA and CDR2 YSYEKL. The CDR3, cysteine through phenylalanine, is 15 amino acids long. The only DNA kept is the CDR3, 45 bases in frame from the first base. What the time point label conveys for this sample: less than 30 weeks on oral tofacitinib. The sample's treatment or condition label is to be understood as: oral pan-JAK inhibitor, 5-10 mg twice daily. Lesional scalp punch biopsies and peripheral blood were obtained from alopecia areata patients. After PBMCs were isolated by density centrifugation and stained for CD3, CD4 and CD8, a FACSAria was used to sort CD4+ and CD8+ T cells. Concerning this clone: Its recognized antigen is unknown. Base qualities are not at hand, and no much larger clone is one base apart.

Source: CD4+ T cells sorted from blood, taken at week 24, from a patient treated with tofacitinib. The receptor chain draws on TRBV4-1 and TRBJ1-6; the best D guess is TRBD1, with 6 bases matching. The clonotype was recovered from a human donor with alopecia areata. CDR3 reads: CASSQVGAQGRSLHF. The DNA sequence reads TGCGCCAGCAGCCAAGTGGGGGCTCAGGGGAGGTCCCTCCACTTT.